This is a list of T cell receptor beta chains from one sample in a study of T cell responses to AZD1222 COVID-19 vaccine. The data were produced by immunoSEQ multiplex PCR, yet TCRdb's version contains in-frame clones alone and is incomplete. The repertoire holds 130,000 or so clones, roughly nine tenths seen once, with 5% to 7.5% in the top ten. This specimen was peripheral blood, taken on day 0 of AZD1222 vaccination. The receptor source for this set is an adult in good health. The CDR3 runs from the conserved cysteine through the conserved F or W. A D gene is named only where the DNA matches it firmly. Rows may omit the clone size; those that give it use once, few, many or a size class.

once TRBJ1-3 . TRBV2 TGTGCCAGCACTCTGGGGGCTGGAAACACCATATATTTT CASTLGAGNTIYF
few TRBJ1-1 . TRBV12-3/TRBV12-4 TGTGCCAGCACCAATAACACTGAAGCTTTCTTT CASTNNTEAFF
. TRBJ2-1 . TRBV7-9 TGTGCCAGTCAGGTTAGCAATGAGCAGTTCTTC CASQVSNEQFF
. TRBJ2-7 TRBD1 TRBV14 TGTGCCAGCAGCCAAGTAAACAGGGGGCGGGCCTACGAGCAGTACTTC CASSQVNRGRAYEQYF
once TRBJ1-5 . TRBV19 TGTGCCAGTAGCTATACAGGACTTAGCAATCAGCCCCAGCATTTT CASSYTGLSNQPQHF
. TRBJ2-3 . TRBV4-2 TGTGCCAGCAGTCAGACAGGAGGAAGCACAGATACGCAGTATTTT CASSQTGGSTDTQYF
. TRBJ2-1 . TRBV5-1 TGCGCCAGCAGCGACGGGAAGAGCTCCTACAATGAGCAGTTCTTC CASSDGKSSYNEQFF
. TRBJ1-4 . TRBV2 TGTGCCAGCAGTGCATTGACAGCCGCTAATAATGAAAAACTGTTTTTT CASSALTAANNEKLFF
. TRBJ2-3 . TRBV27 TGTGCCAGCAGTTTAAGATCAGATACGCAGTATTTT CASSLRSDTQYF
. TRBJ2-1 . TRBV7-6 TGTGCCAGCAGCTTACAGTCCAGGGTCAATGAGCAGTTCTTC CASSLQSRVNEQFF
. TRBJ1-1 TRBD1 TRBV7-9 TGTGCCAGCAGCCAGAGGGGGCGTGACACTGAAGCTTTCTTT CASSQRGRDTEAFF
few TRBJ1-6 TRBD1 TRBV30 TGTGCCTGGGCGACAGGGGAGGGCCCCTTTTCACCCCTCCACTTT CAWATGEGPFSPLHF
. TRBJ1-1 . TRBV30 TGTGCCTGGGACACGGCTAGGAACACTGAAGCTTTCTTT CAWDTARNTEAFF
. TRBJ1-1 . TRBV9 TGTGCCAGCAGCGGAAGGGGCCCGAGTGAAGCTTTCTTT CASSGRGPSEAFF
once TRBJ1-2 . TRBV7-2 TGTGCCAGCAGCTTAGCGCTGAGTGTTGTTGAGGGGGGTGGCTACACCTTC CASSLALSVVEGGGYTF
. TRBJ1-2 . TRBV7-2 TGTGCCAGCAGCTTAGAGGGCCATGGCGGCTACACCTTC CASSLEGHGGYTF
. TRBJ1-2 . TRBV2 TGTGCCAGCAGTGGGGAAGGGGGGCCTAACTATGGCTACACCTTC CASSGEGGPNYGYTF
once TRBJ1-2 TRBD1 TRBV4-1 TGCGCCAGCAGCCAACACAGGGGGGGTGGCTACACCTTC CASSQHRGGGYTF
. TRBJ1-3 . TRBV2 TGTGCCAGCAGCGCACAACTCTGGAGTAACACCATATATTTT CASSAQLWSNTIYF
. TRBJ1-1 . TRBV5-1 TGCGCCAGCAGCTTTGGGGTAGGGAACACTGAAGCTTTCTTT CASSFGVGNTEAFF
. TRBJ2-3 TRBD2 TRBV6-4 TGTGCCAGCAGTGACTCAGCGGGGGCACACACAGATACGCAGTATTTT CASSDSAGAHTDTQYF
. TRBJ2-1 . TRBV6-5 TGTGCCAGCAGTCTCGGGGGCCAGGTTAATGAGCAGTTCTTC CASSLGGQVNEQFF
. TRBJ2-5 . TRBV11-2 TGTGCCAGCAGCTTAGCTCCCCTCGGGGCACAAGAGACCCAGTACTTC CASSLAPLGAQETQYF
. TRBJ2-2 . TRBV5-4 TGTGCCAGCAGCTGGGATCCCGGGGAGCTGTTTTTT CASSWDPGELFF
. TRBJ1-1 . TRBV6-4 TGTGCCAGCAGTGACTCCGGTCTCTCCGTGGAAGCTTTCTTT CASSDSGLSVEAFF
. TRBJ2-7 . TRBV2 TGTGCCACCCAGAGAGGGGGCTCCTACGAGCAGTACTTC CATQRGGSYEQYF
once TRBJ1-1 . TRBV7-9 TGTGCCAGCAGCACCCAGGCGCTGGGGACTGAAGCTTTCTTT CASSTQALGTEAFF
. TRBJ1-1 TRBD1 TRBV6-5 TGTGCCAGCAGTCGTCAGGGGGGTATGAACACTGAAGCTTTCTTT CASSRQGGMNTEAFF
. TRBJ2-5 . TRBV5-1 TGCGCCAGCAGCCTCACGTACCAAGAGACCCAGTACTTC CASSLTYQETQYF
. TRBJ1-4 TRBD1 TRBV6-2/TRBV6-3 TGTGCCAGCAGTCGTGGGACAGGCTCGTGGGAAAAACTGTTTTTT CASSRGTGSWEKLFF
. TRBJ1-2 . TRBV9 TGTGCCAGCAGCGTAGGCAGGGTGGACTATGGCTACACCTTC CASSVGRVDYGYTF
. TRBJ1-2 . TRBV9 TGTGCCAGCAGCGTAGGTGGCAGGGGTTCGGGTGGCTACACCTTC CASSVGGRGSGGYTF
. TRBJ2-2 TRBD1 TRBV27 TGTGCCAGCAGCCCGGGACAGAGGAACACCGGGGAGCTGTTTTTT CASSPGQRNTGELFF
. TRBJ1-2 . TRBV30 TGTGCCTGGAATGGGGGGGGAGGTGAGGGCTACACCTTC CAWNGGGGEGYTF
. TRBJ1-2 . TRBV10-3 TGTGCCATCAGGCTGGACAGCTACTACACCTTC CAIRLDSYYTF
. TRBJ1-2 . TRBV27 TGTGCCAGCCACGGACGGCTCTATGGCTACACCTTC CASHGRLYGYTF
. TRBJ2-1 . TRBV7-9 TGTGCCAGCAGCCTATTTGACGGGACAGAGCAGTTCTTC CASSLFDGTEQFF
. TRBJ1-1 . TRBV2 TGTGCCAGCAGTGGACAGGTGAACACTGAAGCTTTCTTT CASSGQVNTEAFF
. TRBJ1-1 . TRBV19 TGTGCCAGTAGTCCTACCGGACCGCCGAACACTGAAGCTTTCTTT CASSPTGPPNTEAFF
. TRBJ2-7 . TRBV5-5 TGTGCCAGCAGCCCGGCCGGAGGGGGCGCGTCCTACGAGCAGTACTTC CASSPAGGGASYEQYF
. TRBJ1-1 . TRBV13 TGTGCCAGCAGCTTTGGGCAACTGAACACTGAAGCTTTCTTT CASSFGQLNTEAFF
. TRBJ1-5 . TRBV6-6 TGTGCCAGCAGTTACGCCACGCATCAGCCCCAGCATTTT CASSYATHQPQHF
. TRBJ1-4 TRBD1 TRBV3-1/TRBV3-2 TGTGCCAGCAGCCAAGATCTATTAGGGGGCCCTACTGAAAAACTGTTTTTT CASSQDLLGGPTEKLFF
. TRBJ1-1 TRBD1 TRBV3-1/TRBV3-2 TGTGCCAGCAGCCAGAGGGGGCGGACTGAAGCTTTCTTT CASSQRGRTEAFF
. TRBJ2-3 . TRBV5-1 TGCGCCAGCAGCTTGAATGCAGGGGGGTATGGAGATACGCAGTATTTT CASSLNAGGYGDTQYF
. TRBJ2-5 . TRBV4-1 TGCGCCAGCAGCCAAGTCGTATTGGAGACCCAGTACTTC CASSQVVLETQYF
. TRBJ1-6 . TRBV9 TGTGCCAGCAGCGGCTTGAGTGGAGCACCCCTCCACTTT CASSGLSGAPLHF
. TRBJ2-1 TRBD2 TRBV2 TGTGCCAGCACCGACCTGACTAGCGGGGGGGCGGGATACAATGAGCAGTTCTTC CASTDLTSGGAGYNEQFF
once TRBJ1-1 . TRBV6-5 TGTGCCAGCAGTTACTCGCGCAGGCTTTTACTCGGAGCTTTCTTT CASSYSRRLLLGAFF
once TRBJ1-5 TRBD1 TRBV4-1 TGCGCCAGCAGCCAATCGATCCCGGGACAGGGGGCGGGAGTGGAGCCCCAGCATTTT CASSQSIPGQGAGVEPQHF
. TRBJ1-1 . TRBV18 TGTGCCAGCTCACCAAGGGGGGTGAGCACTGAAGCTTTCTTT CASSPRGVSTEAFF
. TRBJ1-2 . TRBV10-3 TGTGCCATCAGTGTATCTTTGGGGTTGGTAGGAGATGGCTACACCTTC CAISVSLGLVGDGYTF
. TRBJ1-4 TRBD1 TRBV4-1 TGCGCCAGCAGCCAAGTTTTACGAGGGGGCGGTGAAAAACTGTTTTTT CASSQVLRGGGEKLFF
. TRBJ1-1 TRBD1 TRBV10-3 TGTGCCATCAGTGAGTCAAAAGGGGGCGGCTCGGGGGAAGCTTTCTTT CAISESKGGGSGEAFF
. TRBJ2-1 . TRBV15 TGTGCCACCGGAGGGGGTGGATCCTACAATGAGCAGTTCTTC CATGGGGSYNEQFF
. TRBJ2-3 . TRBV30 TGTGCCTGGAGCGGCGGGTCAGATACGCAGTATTTT CAWSGGSDTQYF
. TRBJ1-1 TRBD1 TRBV2 TGTGCCAGCAGAAGGGGACAGGGGGCTGAAGCTTTCTTT CASRRGQGAEAFF